Listed here are 18 T cell receptor beta chains from one sample, sequenced in a study of blood T cells in healthy people across ages. Next came a second PCR, run for about 7 to 12 cycles, which used a sample-barcoded 5' primer along with a J-beta primer mix. TCRdb called the 5' RACE reads again in MiXCR, with one record for every CDR3 protein. The table shows about 1 million distinct CDR3 sequences, with 35% to 50% occurring only once. The sequencing input was blood. The receptors derive from an older woman in good health.

J is TRBJ2-4 and V is TRBV7-2, with 12 bases that match TRBD2. The DNA end favors TRBJ2-5, so the J call may be wrong. Germline V CDR1 and CDR2: SGHTA, FQGNSA. This CDR3 is 16 amino acids long. The DNA for the CDR3 is TGTGCCAGCAGCCTATCTAGCGGGAGGGCCGGGGAGACCCAGTACTTC. The encoded protein is CASSLSSGRAGETQYF.

This chain connects TRBV6-1 to TRBJ2-6, with D possibly matching TRBD2 (6 bases). The CDR3 has 17 amino acids. Germline assignment: CDR1 MNHNS and CDR2 SASEGT. Trimming removed 8 bases from V and 0 bases from J, with 17 bases in between. CDR3 sequence (DNA): TGTGCCAGCCGCGGGAACGCCGGAACCTCTGGGGCCAACGTCCTGACTTTC. Amino acids: CASRGNAGTSGANVLTF.

This clonotype has ten or more counts. The genes are TRBV27 and TRBJ1-2, with a tentative D call TRBD1 (5 bases). Germline values: CDR1 MNHEY, CDR2 SMNVEV (reference sequence). This CDR3 is built from 13 residues. Between the trimmed V and J ends, which lost 5 bases and 5 bases, there was a span of 12 bases. The chain's CDR3 is CASSRGGGYGYTF. Written as DNA, the CDR3 is TGTGCCAGCAGTAGAGGCGGGGGATATGGCTACACCTTC.

This CDR3 is CSAGGTSGSRETQYF. CDR3 bases: TGCAGTGCTGGGGGGACTAGCGGGAGTCGAGAGACCCAGTACTTC. J is TRBJ2-5 and V is TRBV20-1; 14 bases match TRBD2. The CDR3 is 15 residues long. V shed 5 bases, J shed 4 bases, and the junction held 6 bases outside the gene matches. CDR1 is DFQATT and CDR2 is SNEGSKA in the germline V gene (reference sequence).

This clonotype was seen repeatedly, ten times or more. The gene calls are TRBV20-1 and TRBJ2-7; 10 bases are a match to TRBD1. The V gene end was trimmed by 4 bases and the J gene end by 6 bases; junction bases not matched to a gene: 12. The V gene's germline CDR1 is DFQATT and CDR2 SNEGSKA (reference sequence). The CDR3 runs 15 residues. The CDR3 sequence: CSATYTGTGEAEQYF. CDR3 in DNA: TGCAGTGCTACATACACCGGGACAGGGGAGGCCGAGCAGTACTTC.

This chain connects TRBV6-5 to TRBJ2-1; D gene ambiguous. CDR1 MNHEY and CDR2 SVGAGI come from the germline V gene. The CDR3 has 14 residues. The V gene lost 4 bases and the J gene lost 2 bases, with 9 bases spanning the gap. The CDR3 protein is CASSSDGPYNEQFF. CDR3 DNA sequence: TGTGCCAGCAGTTCTGATGGACCCTACAATGAGCAGTTCTTC.

This clonotype occurred a few times. This sequence joins TRBV20-1 and TRBJ2-3; weak D call: TRBD1 (6 bases). The CDR3 covers 14 residues. Germline CDR1 and CDR2: DFQATT and SNEGSKA (reference sequence). V lost 0 bases and J 6 bases, leaving 13 bases between the germline ends. The CDR3 DNA sequence: TGCAGTGCTAGAGATCCGGCAGGGGTGGATACGCAGTATTTT. It codes for CSARDPAGVDTQYF.

This chain's CDR3 is CASRPYFTGEAFF. The CDR3 DNA follows: TGTGCCAGCAGACCTTACTTCACAGGGGAAGCTTTCTTT. The chain uses TRBV12-3 or TRBV12-4 and TRBJ1-1, with D perhaps matching TRBD1 (6 bases). The CDR3 is 13 residues long. V was pared by 6 bases and J by 8 bases, with 16 bases between.

This clonotype turned up a few times. The rearrangement links TRBV20-1 to TRBJ2-5; the match to TRBD2 covers 11 bases. The DNA end is a closer match to TRBJ2-7, so the J assignment may be wrong. The V gene's germline CDR1 is DFQATT and CDR2 SNEGSKA (reference sequence). The CDR3 contains 13 residues. DNA of the CDR3: TGCAGTGCCGGACTAGCGGGCCTCTCCGAGCAGTACTTC. Protein product: CSAGLAGLSEQYF.

In the case of this clonotype: A junction end diverges from the germline sequence, so it may reflect a read error. The V and J genes are TRBV11-2 and TRBJ2-3; no clear D gene. Germline CDR1 and CDR2: SGHAT and FQNNGV. CDR3 length equals 15 residues. The CDR3: CASSYTPSPADTQYF. The CDR3 nucleotides read TGTGCCAGCAGCTACACCCCCTCCCCGGCAGATACACAGTATTTT.

This clonotype was detected ten times or more. V and J are TRBV27 and TRBJ2-1, with 10 bases identical to TRBD1. Trimming removed 10 bases from V and 10 bases from J; junction bases left unmatched: 7. Germline V gene sequence: CDR1 MNHEY, CDR2 SMNVEV (reference sequence). The CDR3 runs to 12 residues. The CDR3 nucleotides are TGTGCCACCCGGACAGGGGGTGGCGAGCAGTTCTTC. Encoded protein: CATRTGGGEQFF.

This chain joins TRBV4-1 and TRBJ2-7; the match to TRBD2 covers 7 bases. This CDR3 comprises 17 residues. The V gene end was trimmed by 1 base and the J gene end by 1 base; junction bases not matched to a gene: 10. Germline V gene data show CDR1 as MGHRA and CDR2 as YSYEKL. The CDR3 is CASSQGSIGLESYEQYF. CDR3 coding DNA: TGCGCCAGCAGCCAAGGATCGATAGGACTAGAATCCTACGAGCAGTACTTC.

The chain has TRBV3-1 and TRBJ2-3; possible D gene TRBD2, 6 bases. CDR1 is LGHDT and CDR2 is YNNKEL in the germline V gene (reference sequence). The CDR3 is made up of 15 amino acids. V lost 4 bases and J 1 base, leaving 12 bases between the germline ends. Here the CDR3 reads CASSLGTQGTDTQYF. The DNA of the CDR3 is TGTGCCAGCAGCCTTGGGACTCAGGGCACAGATACGCAGTATTTT.

This chain joins TRBV3-1 and TRBJ2-7; 9 bases are shared with TRBD1. CDR1 is LGHDT, CDR2 YNNKEL, per germline (reference sequence). The CDR3 sequence is 16 residues long. Unmatched junction bases numbered 7, after V lost 1 base and J lost 3 bases. This CDR3 is CASSQGDRGGDYEQYF. The CDR3 coding sequence is TGTGCCAGCAGCCAAGGAGACAGGGGGGGAGACTACGAGCAGTACTTC.

This clonotype was counted only a few times. CDR3 coding DNA: TGTGCCAGCAGTACCGGGAGGGAGCAGTTCTTC. Its translation: CASSTGREQFF. The chain couples TRBV6-5 to TRBJ2-1; TRBD2 matches 7 bases. This CDR3 is 11 amino acids long. The junction had 2 bases not matched to a gene; V was cut back by 5 bases and J by 10 bases. CDR1 is MNHEY, CDR2 SVGAGI, per germline.

The chain couples TRBV11-2 to TRBJ2-1, with D maybe TRBD2 (6 bases). The germline V and J ends were trimmed by 4 bases and 7 bases, with 20 bases remaining between them. Germline assignment: CDR1 SGHAT and CDR2 FQNNGV. The CDR3 consists of 16 residues. CDR3 nucleotides: TGTGCCAGCAGCTCCCTGGCGGGGAGCACACCAAATGAGCAGTTCTTC. It yields the protein CASSSLAGSTPNEQFF.

Only one count was recorded for this clonotype. V usage is TRBV27 and J usage is TRBJ1-1; D gene ambiguous. V shed 5 bases and J shed 1 base, with 11 bases lying between them. Germline-derived CDR1 and CDR2 are MNHEY and SMNVEV (reference sequence). CDR3 length: 14 amino acids. The DNA for the CDR3 is TGTGCCAGCAGTGTCGGGAGGACGAACACTGAAGCTTTCTTT. Protein: CASSVGRTNTEAFF.

This clonotype turned up a few times. The genes are TRBV12-3 or TRBV12-4 and TRBJ2-5; TRBD1 or TRBD2 may be the D gene (6 bases each). The end of the DNA fits TRBJ2-7 better, so the J call may be wrong. The CDR3 loop spans 15 amino acids. The CDR3 region has the DNA TGTGCCAGCGCCCGGGAAGGGGGGAAATCCTACGAGCAGTACTTC. This translates into CASAREGGKSYEQYF.